Presented here are 3 T cell receptor beta chains from one specimen sequenced in a study of T cell responses to AZD1222 COVID-19 vaccine. Data came from immunoSEQ multiplex PCR; TCRdb stores just in-frame clones and leaves some out. Of almost 65,000 clones listed, about four fifths were seen once; the top ten hold approximately 7.4%. This specimen consisted of peripheral blood, obtained on day 0 of AZD1222 vaccination. These receptors were collected from an adult in good health.

V is TRBV5-6 and J is TRBJ1-5; D is possibly TRBD1 (6 bases). Germline CDR1 and CDR2: SGHDT and YYEEEE. V was trimmed by 3 bases and J by 2 bases, leaving 12 bases between them. The CDR3 loop spans 15 amino acids. CDR3 loop: CASSSDSVGNQPQHF. The CDR3 coding sequence is TGTGCCAGCAGCTCGGACAGCGTCGGCAATCAGCCCCAGCATTTT.

The rearrangement joins TRBV11-2 to TRBJ2-5; D is tentatively TRBD1 or TRBD2 (6 bases each). CDR1 SGHAT and CDR2 FQNNGV come from the germline V gene. The ends were cut back, 5 bases at V and 0 bases at J, with 19 bases in the middle. The CDR3 runs to 17 residues. The CDR3 DNA reads TGTGCCAGCAGCCCCCTAGGGGGGAAAGTGTACCAAGAGACCCAGTACTTC. Amino acid sequence: CASSPLGGKVYQETQYF.

The chain combines TRBV5-4 with TRBJ2-1; D possibly corresponds to TRBD1 (5 bases). V was trimmed by 4 bases and J by 8 bases, leaving 13 bases between them. Germline CDR1 and CDR2: SGHNT and YYREEE (reference sequence). CDR3 length: 13 residues. CDR3 protein: CASSPGQGDEQFF. As DNA, the CDR3 is TGTGCCAGCAGCCCCGGGCAGGGTGATGAGCAGTTCTTC.